Each of the 9 T cell receptor beta chains below was sequenced from the same sample in a study of T cells after yellow fever vaccination. TCRdb used MiXCR to reprocess the 5' RACE reads, holding one entry per CDR3 protein. The top ten clones hold less than 3% of a sample with over 150,000 distinct CDR3 sequences, approximately 6% of them seen once. Sequenced material: CD4+ T cells sorted from PBMCs, taken on the day of the first yellow fever vaccination. Every receptor here comes from a man in his late teens or twenties who received the YFV17D yellow fever vaccine.

This clonotype has ten or more counts. This chain uses TRBV15 with TRBJ1-2; D is perhaps TRBD1 (6 bases). The CDR3 runs 15 residues. Germline V gene data show CDR1 as LNHNV and CDR2 as YYDKDF (reference sequence). Trimming stripped 0 bases from V and 8 bases from J, with 16 bases between. The CDR3 is CATSRDYFPGEGYTF. DNA of the CDR3: TGTGCCACCAGCAGAGATTATTTTCCAGGGGAGGGCTACACCTTC. Supplemented by reference TRBV15 and TRBJ1-2, the full variable domain reads DAMVIQNPRYQVTQFGKPVTLSCSQTLNHNVMYWYQQKSSQAPKLLFHYYDKDFNNEADTPDNFQSRRPNTSFCFLDIRSPGLGDTAMYLCATSRDYFPGEGYTFGSGTRLTVV.

This chain connects TRBV7-2 to TRBJ2-7; no clear D. Germline lookup yields CDR1 SGHTA and CDR2 FQGNSA. This CDR3 region has 14 residues. V was pared by 1 base and J by 3 bases, with 10 bases between. The CDR3 DNA follows: TGTGCCAGCAGCTTAGGTGTCAGCATCTACGAGCAGTACTTC. It encodes CASSLGVSIYEQYF.

This clonotype is medium-sized (0.01 to 0.1%) within its sample. This chain links TRBV4-1 with TRBJ2-5, with D possibly TRBD2 on 7 matching bases. CDR1 and CDR2 (germline): MGHRA, YSYEKL. Between the trimmed V and J ends, which lost 3 bases and 1 base, there was a span of 24 bases. The CDR3 runs 19 residues. CDR3 bases: TGCGCCAGCAGCCACCCCGGGCTTAGGGGGGGGGCGTTCCAAGAGACCCAGTACTTC. Its protein is CASSHPGLRGGAFQETQYF.

Ten or more counts support this clonotype. The chain uses TRBV5-6 and TRBJ2-7, with a weak D call TRBD1 (5 bases). The length of the CDR3 is 14 residues. The V end lost 3 bases, the J end lost 6 bases, and 16 bases lay between the germline ends. CDR1 and CDR2 (germline): SGHDT, YYEEEE. The CDR3 reads CASSSRPRESEQYF. Here the CDR3 DNA reads TGTGCCAGCAGCTCCCGTCCCAGGGAAAGCGAGCAGTACTTC.

This clonotype turned up a few times. V gene TRBV20-1 combines with J gene TRBJ1-1, with a tentative D call TRBD1 (6 bases). This CDR3 contains 13 residues. Germline CDR1 DFQATT, CDR2 SNEGSKA (reference sequence). The V and J ends lost 4 bases and 0 bases respectively, with 9 bases between them. The CDR3 loop reads CSANRDMNTEAFF. DNA for the CDR3: TGCAGTGCTAACAGGGACATGAACACTGAAGCTTTCTTT.

This clonotype was seen repeatedly, ten times or more. The genes are TRBV6-4 and TRBJ1-6; tentative D call: TRBD1 (5 bases). The CDR3 spans 13 residues. Trimming pared 5 bases from V and 10 bases from J, leaving 12 bases between. Germline V gene lookup returns CDR1 MRHNA and CDR2 SNTAGT. The CDR3 loop reads CASSSGYGSPLHF. DNA of the CDR3: TGTGCCAGCAGTTCAGGGTATGGATCACCCCTCCACTTT.

This clonotype was counted many times. The rearrangement uses TRBV7-2 and TRBJ1-2, with no clear D. The CDR3 is 14 amino acids. V was pared by 2 bases and J by 5 bases, with 12 bases between. Per germline, CDR1 SGHTA and CDR2 FQGNSA. The CDR3 here is CASSLLRTAYGYTF. In DNA, the CDR3 is TGTGCCAGCAGCTTACTTCGGACTGCTTATGGCTACACCTTC.

V usage is TRBV20-1 and J usage is TRBJ2-3; 7 bases agree with TRBD1. Germline V gives CDR1 DFQATT, CDR2 SNEGSKA (reference sequence). Trimming removed 6 bases from V and 4 bases from J; junction bases left unmatched: 7. CDR3 length: 13 residues. Here the CDR3 DNA reads TGCAGTGCAGGGACAGCGACTTCAGATACGCAGTATTTT. This gives the protein CSAGTATSDTQYF.

This clonotype appeared many times. The chain links TRBV6-6 to TRBJ2-1; 8 bases line up with TRBD1. CDR3 size: 13 residues. J lost 7 bases, V lost 5 bases, and 4 bases had no gene match. Germline V gives CDR1 MNHNY, CDR2 SVGAGI (reference sequence). CDR3 sequence (DNA): TGTGCCAGCAGTCGTGACAGGGGTAATGAGCAGTTCTTC. Translation: CASSRDRGNEQFF.